Below are 26 T cell receptor beta chains sequenced from a single sample in a study of beta chain features in type 1 diabetes. Points from the study as a whole: Shorter TCRB CDR3s, moderately but significantly so, marked every one of the four CD4+ subsets in Type 1 diabetes patients.

Their cognate antigens are unknown. What was sequenced were expressed TCRB transcripts, since all of the isolated RNA had been reverse transcribed. Assay used: immunoSEQ multiplex PCR; TCRdb lists only in-frame clones, some missing. The sample lists 640,000 or so clones; more than 13% were seen once. The sequenced sample was naive CD4+ T cells from blood. Receptors were obtained from a man younger than 35 with type 1 diabetes.

This clone was seen a few times. The gene calls are TRBV2 and TRBJ2-1; tentatively, D is TRBD1 (5 bases). The CDR3 runs 15 residues. Looked up from germline, CDR1 is SNHLY and CDR2 is FYNNEI. Trimming pared 3 bases from V and 0 bases from J, leaving 9 bases between. This CDR3 is CASSDVTGSYNEQFF. The CDR3 DNA is TGTGCCAGCAGTGATGTCACAGGCTCCTACAATGAGCAGTTCTTC.

This clone was recorded a few times. The chain carries TRBV6-1 and TRBJ1-5, with D unresolved. Trimming removed 8 bases from V and 2 bases from J, with 13 bases in between. Germline lookup yields CDR1 MNHNS and CDR2 SASEGT. This CDR3 comprises 14 residues. CDR3 DNA sequence: TGTGCCAGCCGGCGGGGTGCGGGCAATCAGCCCCAGCATTTT. Encoded protein: CASRRGAGNQPQHF.

This clone was observed a handful of times. The chain's CDR3 is CASSGGLAGALQFF. The CDR3 DNA sequence: TGTGCCAGCAGTGGGGGACTAGCGGGAGCATTGCAGTTCTTC. The V gene is TRBV2, the J gene TRBJ2-1; TRBD2 matches 14 bases. CDR1 is SNHLY, CDR2 FYNNEI, per germline. This CDR3 region has 14 residues. J gave up 12 bases and V 4 bases, and 5 bases lay outside the gene matches.

About this clone itself: The same CDR3 also results from other DNA sequences found in this sample. The chain uses TRBV30 and TRBJ1-5; no clear D gene. The germline CDR1 and CDR2 sequences are GTSNPN and SVGIG (reference sequence). The CDR3 totals 13 residues. V was pared by 0 bases and J by 5 bases, with 8 bases between. DNA of the CDR3: TGTGCCTGGAGTGTACGTGGGGATCAGCCCCAGCATTTT. As protein: CAWSVRGDQPQHF. Full variable domain (missing parts from reference TRBV30 and TRBJ1-5): SQTIHQWPATLVQPVGSPLSLECTVEGTSNPNLYWYRQAAGRGLQLLFYSVGIGQISSEVPQNLSASRPQDRQFILSSKKLLLSDSGFYLCAWSVRGDQPQHFGDGTRLSIL.

This clone has more than one count but fewer than ten. The chain joins TRBV29-1 to TRBJ1-1; possible D gene TRBD1, 5 bases. The V gene lost 2 bases and the J gene lost 1 base, with 8 bases spanning the gap. Germline V gene sequence: CDR1 SQVTM, CDR2 ANQGSEA. This CDR3 has 13 residues. In DNA form, the CDR3 reads TGCAGCGTTGAATGGGGGAAGAACACTGAAGCTTTCTTT. It is translated as CSVEWGKNTEAFF.

This clone showed up just a few times. The V and J genes are TRBV27 and TRBJ2-5, with D unclear. CDR3 length: 13 amino acids. The V and J ends lost 1 base and 5 bases respectively, with 8 bases between them. CDR1 and CDR2 (germline): MNHEY, SMNVEV (reference sequence). CDR3: CASSLYSEETQYF. In nucleotides, the CDR3 is TGTGCCAGCAGTTTATATTCTGAGGAGACCCAGTACTTC.

This clone has a handful of counts. This sequence joins TRBV11-3 and TRBJ2-1, with D uncertain. The CDR3 runs to 14 residues. The germline CDR1 and CDR2 sequences are SGHNT and YENEEA. V lost 2 bases and J lost 6, with 11 bases in between. In DNA, the CDR3 is TGTGCCAGCAGCTTAAGAGATACCGGCAATGAGCAGTTCTTC. It codes for CASSLRDTGNEQFF. Complete variable domain (other parts from reference TRBV11-3 and TRBJ2-1): EAGVVQSPRYKIIEKKQPVAFWCNPISGHNTLYWYLQNLGQGPELLIRYENEEAVDDSQLPKDRFSAERLKGVDSTLKIQPAELGDSAVYLCASSLRDTGNEQFFGPGTRLTVL.

The rearrangement links TRBV7-2 to TRBJ2-7; 9 bases agree with TRBD2. V lost 1 base, J lost 6 bases, and 7 bases stayed unmatched. CDR3 length equals 15 residues. CDR1 and CDR2 from the germline V gene are SGHTA and FQGNSA. The CDR3 region is CASSLDIAGEAEQYF. CDR3 sequence (DNA): TGTGCCAGCAGCTTAGACATAGCGGGGGAGGCCGAGCAGTACTTC.

This clone has only a few counts. V is TRBV29-1 and J is TRBJ2-5; D is undetermined. The CDR3 covers 13 residues. The germline V gene has CDR1 SQVTM and CDR2 ANQGSEA. Trimming took off 8 bases at V and 1 base at J, with 14 bases between the two ends. CDR3 DNA sequence: TGCAGCCTCCGACTCCGGCCCCAAGAGACCCAGTACTTC. This encodes CSLRLRPQETQYF.

This chain uses TRBV18 with TRBJ2-5, with a tentative D call TRBD1 (5 bases). Germline V CDR1 and CDR2: KGHSH, LQKENI. V was trimmed by 6 bases and J by 5 bases, leaving 19 bases between them. This CDR3 comprises 15 residues. Here the CDR3 reads CASSPTVSEGETQYF. The CDR3 nucleotides are TGTGCCAGCTCCCCGACAGTCTCCGAAGGGGAGACCCAGTACTTC.

This clone was detected a few times. The rearrangement joins TRBV7-2 to TRBJ2-5; maybe TRBD2 (6 bases). Germline V gene lookup returns CDR1 SGHTA and CDR2 FQGNSA. V dropped 5 bases and J dropped 4 bases, with 17 bases sitting between them. The length of the CDR3 is 15 residues. For the CDR3, the DNA is TGTGCCAGCAGCCCGCTTTTCGGGAGAGGAGAGACCCAGTACTTC. Translation gives CASSPLFGRGETQYF.

This clone occurred a few times. The CDR3 bases are TGTGCCATCAGGGGGCGAAGCCTCTCTGGAAACACCATATATTTT. Translating it yields CAIRGRSLSGNTIYF. The chain links TRBV10-3 to TRBJ1-3, with D possibly matching TRBD1 (5 bases). The CDR3 is 15 residues long. Trimming took 6 bases from V and 0 from J, leaving 12 bases between them. Germline V gene data show CDR1 as ENHRY and CDR2 as SYGVKD.

This clone was seen a handful of times. This chain joins TRBV28 and TRBJ1-1, with a tentative D call TRBD1 (5 bases). CDR1 MDHEN and CDR2 SYDVKM come from the germline V gene. The CDR3 length is 12 residues. Deletions cut 2 bases from V and 11 bases from J, with 12 bases between. CDR3 sequence reads: CASSLQGARAFF. CDR3 sequence (DNA): TGTGCCAGCAGTTTACAAGGGGCGAGGGCTTTCTTT.

V and J are TRBV9 and TRBJ2-2; unclear D gene. The V gene lost 0 bases and the J gene lost 2 bases, with 14 bases spanning the gap. Germline values: CDR1 SGDLS, CDR2 YYNGEE. The CDR3 is 17 amino acids. The CDR3 DNA reads as TGTGCCAGCAGCGTAGTTCGGGTTTCTATAAACACCGGGGAGCTGTTTTTT. Translating gives CASSVVRVSINTGELFF.

Only a few counts were recorded for this clone. This chain connects TRBV15 to TRBJ2-5, with 7 positions matching TRBD2. Germline V CDR1 and CDR2: LNHNV, YYDKDF (reference sequence). J was trimmed by 4 bases and V by 0 bases; bases with no gene match: 11. The CDR3 runs 17 residues. This CDR3 is CATSRDRKAGESETQYF. The DNA of the CDR3 is TGTGCCACCAGCAGAGATAGGAAGGCGGGAGAATCAGAGACCCAGTACTTC.

In DNA form, the CDR3 reads TGTGCCAGCAGTTCTCGGATAGACAGGGGAATAAGCAATCAGCCCCAGCATTTT. This sequence encodes CASSSRIDRGISNQPQHF. The chain employs TRBV6-9 and TRBJ1-5; TRBD1 agrees at 8 bases. The CDR3 totals 18 residues. V was pared by 4 bases and J by 1 base, with 12 bases of the junction left unmatched. Germline CDR1 and CDR2: MNHGY and SVAAGI.

This clone was picked up a small number of times. The genes are TRBV30 and TRBJ2-3, with unresolved D. Germline V gives CDR1 GTSNPN, CDR2 SVGIG (reference sequence). This CDR3 comprises 12 residues. Trimming pared 0 bases from V and 8 bases from J, leaving 9 bases between. The CDR3 sequence is CAWSVPARTQYF. The CDR3 bases are TGTGCCTGGAGTGTCCCGGCGCGTACGCAGTATTTT. Drawing the rest from reference TRBV30 and TRBJ2-3, the complete variable domain is SQTIHQWPATLVQPVGSPLSLECTVEGTSNPNLYWYRQAAGRGLQLLFYSVGIGQISSEVPQNLSASRPQDRQFILSSKKLLLSDSGFYLCAWSVPARTQYFGPGTRLTVL.

This chain joins TRBV11-2 and TRBJ1-5; unclear D gene. The CDR3 is 13 amino acids. V lost 8 bases and J 3 bases, leaving 11 bases between the germline ends. Germline CDR1 reads SGHAT; CDR2 reads FQNNGV. The CDR3 here is CASGLAYNQPQHF. The CDR3 DNA reads TGTGCCAGCGGGTTGGCTTACAATCAGCCCCAGCATTTT.

This clone was observed a few times. The J gene is TRBJ2-2, the V gene TRBV4-3, with D perhaps TRBD1 (6 bases). CDR3 size: 17 residues. V was shortened by 6 bases and J by 0 bases, with 17 bases between the two germline ends. Per germline, CDR1 LGHNA and CDR2 YSLEER. The CDR3 is CASRLSWTESNTGELFF. CDR3 in DNA: TGCGCCAGCAGGCTTTCCTGGACAGAATCGAACACCGGGGAGCTGTTTTTT.

This rearrangement joins TRBV6-4 to TRBJ1-2; 8 nucleotides align to TRBD1. The V gene end was trimmed by 6 bases and the J gene end by 2 bases; junction bases not matched to a gene: 5. This CDR3 contains 14 residues. Germline V gene lookup returns CDR1 MRHNA and CDR2 SNTAGT. CDR3 region: CASRPAGGNYGYTF. The CDR3, as DNA: TGTGCCAGCAGGCCGGCAGGGGGCAACTATGGCTACACCTTC.

V usage is TRBV9 and J usage is TRBJ1-1; the D is unclear. This CDR3 contains 13 residues. The germline V gene has CDR1 SGDLS and CDR2 YYNGEE. V lost 2 bases, J lost 1 base, and 6 bases lay in between. CDR3 nucleotides: TGTGCCAGCAGCGTCTATCAGAACACTGAAGCTTTCTTT. Translating gives CASSVYQNTEAFF.

V and J are TRBV9 and TRBJ1-1; TRBD1 aligns across 7 bases. Per the germline V gene, CDR1 is SGDLS and CDR2 is YYNGEE. V was pared by 0 bases and J by 0 bases, with 5 bases of the junction left unmatched. This CDR3 has 16 amino acids. The CDR3 loop is CASSVGGTAMNTEAFF. Here the CDR3 DNA reads TGTGCCAGCAGCGTAGGGGGGACAGCGATGAACACTGAAGCTTTCTTT.

To note about this clone: Different DNA sequences within this sample yield the same CDR3. The J gene is TRBJ2-2, the V gene TRBV27; tentatively, D is TRBD1 (6 bases). V was pared by 3 bases and J by 1 base, with 9 bases between. Germline CDR1 MNHEY, CDR2 SMNVEV (reference sequence). The CDR3 extends over 15 amino acids. The CDR3 DNA follows: TGTGCCAGCAGTTTGTTACAGGGGAACACCGGGGAGCTGTTTTTT. This sequence encodes CASSLLQGNTGELFF.

This clone was picked up a small number of times. The V call is TRBV11-2, the J call TRBJ2-3, with TRBD2 identical over 11 bases. The length of the CDR3 is 17 residues. Germline V lookup: CDR1 SGHAT, CDR2 FQNNGV. V was clipped by 0 bases and J by 7 bases; unmatched bases: 9. The CDR3 nucleotides read TGTGCCAGCAGCTTAGATTGGTTAGCGGGAGGGCTGAATACGCAGTATTTT. Translation: CASSLDWLAGGLNTQYF.

The sample holds one count of this clone. The chain joins TRBV5-6 to TRBJ2-7; tentatively, D is TRBD1 (5 bases). Germline CDR1 is SGHDT and CDR2 is YYEEEE. The CDR3 totals 15 residues. V was pared by 0 bases and J by 3 bases, with 13 bases between. CDR3 in DNA: TGTGCCAGCAGCTTGGGCCCCCAGGGTCTCTACGAGCAGTACTTC. This gives the protein CASSLGPQGLYEQYF. The full variable domain, in which reference TRBV5-6 and TRBJ2-7 provide the parts outside the CDR3, is DAGVTQSPTHLIKTRGQQVTLRCSPKSGHDTVSWYQQALGQGPQFIFQYYEEEERQRGNFPDRFSGHQFPNYSSELNVNALLLGDSALYLCASSLGPQGLYEQYFGPGTRLTVT.

The chain employs TRBV4-2 and TRBJ2-7, with D possibly called TRBD1 or TRBD2 (5 bases each). Trimming stripped 0 bases from V and 1 base from J, with 10 bases between. Looked up from germline, CDR1 is LGHNA and CDR2 is YNFKEQ. CDR3 length equals 15 residues. The CDR3, as DNA: TGTGCCAGCAGCCAAGATCTGGGGGTTTCCTACGAGCAGTACTTC. This translates into CASSQDLGVSYEQYF.